The 15 T cell receptor beta chains listed next were all sequenced from one sample in a study of blood T cells in healthy people across ages. The authors ran a second PCR of about 7 to 11 cycles using a sample-barcoded 5' primer and a J-beta primer mix. From the 5' RACE reads, TCRdb called clonotypes with MiXCR, one entry per CDR3 protein. The table shows under 2,000,000 distinct CDR3 sequences, with 49% occurring only once. The sequenced sample consisted of blood. The receptors stem from a woman in her forties in good health.

V gene TRBV4-1 combines with J gene TRBJ2-5; D could derive from TRBD1 or TRBD2 (6 bases each). Per the germline V gene, CDR1 is MGHRA and CDR2 is YSYEKL. V lost 1 base and J lost 4, with 13 bases in between. The CDR3 is 15 amino acids. This chain's CDR3 is CASSQVGGLGETQYF. In DNA form, the CDR3 reads TGCGCCAGCAGCCAAGTGGGGGGCTTAGGAGAGACCCAGTACTTC.

In its sample, this clonotype was seen once. V and J are TRBV18 and TRBJ1-5; the D gene is possibly TRBD1 (5 bases). Trimming left V 6 bases short and J 5 bases short, with 17 bases between. The CDR3 loop spans 15 amino acids. The germline gives CDR1 KGHSH, CDR2 LQKENI. DNA of the CDR3: TGTGCCAGCTCCCCGCTCGGACACTCGGATCAGCCCCAGCATTTT. Translating it yields CASSPLGHSDQPQHF.

To note about this clonotype: A junction end diverges from the germline sequence, so it may reflect a read error. The chain employs TRBV12-3 or TRBV12-4 and TRBJ1-4; no reliable D call. This CDR3 comprises 15 residues. This chain's CDR3 is CASSPPRDGHEKLFF. CDR3 coding DNA: TGTGCTAGCAGCCCCCCGAGAGACGGCCATGAAAAACTGTTTTTT.

There are a few counts of this clonotype. The chain carries TRBV5-6 and TRBJ2-5; no reliable D call. The V and J ends lost 1 base and 5 bases respectively, with 30 bases between them. This CDR3 spans 20 amino acids. CDR1 is SGHDT and CDR2 is YYEEEE in the germline V gene. The DNA for the CDR3 is TGTGCCAGCAGCTTGTTCAAATCCTTGGGGTCGTTTCGGCGGAGCGAGACCCAGTACTTC. This gives the protein CASSLFKSLGSFRRSETQYF. The complete variable domain, with remaining parts taken from reference TRBV5-6 and TRBJ2-5, reads DAGVTQSPTHLIKTRGQQVTLRCSPKSGHDTVSWYQQALGQGPQFIFQYYEEEERQRGNFPDRFSGHQFPNYSSELNVNALLLGDSALYLCASSLFKSLGSFRRSETQYFGPGTRLLVL.

The chain couples TRBV5-1 to TRBJ2-1; TRBD1 matches 9 bases. The CDR3 sequence is 14 residues long. The V gene's germline CDR1 is SGHRS and CDR2 YFSETQ. V was pared by 4 bases and J by 9 bases, with 8 bases of the junction left unmatched. The CDR3 coding sequence is TGCGCCAGCAGCGTTGTACAGGGGGCAGGTGAGCAGTTCTTC. This codes for CASSVVQGAGEQFF.

The chain combines TRBV4-1 with TRBJ1-2; 8 positions agree with TRBD1. Germline V gene data show CDR1 as MGHRA and CDR2 as YSYEKL. The CDR3 runs to 15 residues. The V gene end was trimmed by 5 bases and the J gene end by 4 bases; junction bases not matched to a gene: 9. CDR3 in amino acids: CASSSITTGVYGYTF. Here the CDR3 DNA reads TGCGCCAGCAGCTCCATCACGACAGGGGTCTATGGCTACACCTTC.

This clonotype showed up just a few times. This sequence joins TRBV29-1 and TRBJ2-3, with D possibly being TRBD1 (6 bases). This CDR3 spans 13 amino acids. Germline V CDR1 and CDR2: SQVTM, ANQGSEA. V lost 2 bases to trimming and J lost 6 bases, with 12 bases between them. The CDR3 DNA follows: TGCAGCGTTGAACCGCAGGGGTCGGATACGCAGTATTTT. It encodes CSVEPQGSDTQYF.

This chain uses TRBV28 with TRBJ2-3, with D unclear. Germline V CDR1 and CDR2: MDHEN, SYDVKM. Trimming stripped 1 base from V and 2 bases from J, with 7 bases between. The CDR3 covers 14 residues. The CDR3 region has the DNA TGTGCCAGCAGTTTATTTGCCCACACAGATACGCAGTATTTT. Its translation is CASSLFAHTDTQYF.

The rearrangement links TRBV4-1 to TRBJ1-1; D is undetermined. CDR1 and CDR2 (germline): MGHRA, YSYEKL. V was cut by 3 bases and J by 0 bases, with 11 bases left in between. The CDR3 totals 15 residues. The DNA for the CDR3 is TGCGCCAGCAGCCAGACGCGGACGTTGAACACTGAAGCTTTCTTT. Translating gives CASSQTRTLNTEAFF.

V and J are TRBV10-3 and TRBJ2-2; D is possibly TRBD2 (5 bases). The V end was cut by 2 bases, the J end by 8 bases, with 12 bases between. Germline CDR1 and CDR2: ENHRY and SYGVKD. This CDR3 has 14 amino acids. This CDR3 reads CAISEAGASGELFF. In nucleotides, the CDR3 is TGTGCCATCAGTGAGGCGGGCGCCTCTGGGGAGCTGTTTTTT.

About this clonotype: Possible read error: a much larger clone is one base away. The chain links TRBV5-1 to TRBJ2-4; D tentatively fits TRBD1 or TRBD2 (6 bases each). TRBJ2-7 matches the DNA end more closely, so the J call is doubtful. This CDR3 is built from 16 residues. CDR1 SGHRS and CDR2 YFSETQ come from the germline V gene. In nucleotides, the CDR3 is TGCGTCAGCAGCTTTACGCCCGGGGGCGGTTCCTACGAGCAGTACTTC. This encodes CVSSFTPGGGSYEQYF.

This clonotype was seen a handful of times. The chain couples TRBV10-3 to TRBJ2-7; D remains ambiguous. Germline-derived CDR1 and CDR2 are ENHRY and SYGVKD. Trimming stripped 4 bases from V and 4 bases from J, with 5 bases between. The CDR3 consists of 11 residues. As DNA, the CDR3 is TGTGCCATCAGTGGAGATTACGAGCAGTACTTC. This codes for CAISGDYEQYF.

This clonotype was picked up one time. V usage is TRBV7-9 and J usage is TRBJ1-5; 7 positions match TRBD1. Germline CDR1 is SEHNR and CDR2 is FQNEAQ (reference sequence). V dropped 5 bases and J dropped 9; count of bases not matched to a gene: 16. This CDR3 contains 16 residues. CDR3 in DNA: TGTGCCAGCAGCCCCTCTTTCTTAGGGGGCCATCGGCCCCAGCATTTT. Encoded protein: CASSPSFLGGHRPQHF.

This chain joins TRBV28 and TRBJ2-4, with 8 bases matching TRBD2. This CDR3 contains 14 residues. The V gene end was trimmed by 11 bases and the J gene end by 15 bases; junction bases not matched to a gene: 21. CDR1 and CDR2 (germline): MDHEN, SYDVKM. CDR3 in DNA: TGTGCCTCGGGGGAGCGGGGGCCACAAGAGACCCGGTACTTC. The encoded protein is CASGERGPQETRYF.

The genes are TRBV12-3 or TRBV12-4 and TRBJ1-2; D uncertain. The V end was cut by 6 bases, the J end by 7 bases, with 12 bases between. This CDR3 spans 12 amino acids. In DNA, the CDR3 is TGTGCCAGCAGCCCCTTGGGGTTTGGCTACACCTTC. Residues: CASSPLGFGYTF.